The rows below give T cell receptor beta chains drawn from one sample of a study of T-cell reconstitution after alpha-beta-depleted transplantation in children. TCRdb re-analysed the PCR reads in MiXCR, keeping a single row per CDR3 protein. The top ten clones hold 11% to 15% of a sample with fewer than 550,000 distinct CDR3 sequences, roughly an eighth of them seen once. The sequencing here drew on PBMCs, mostly from graft donor cells, taken 180 days after TCRalphabeta/CD19-depleted stem cell transplant. The receptors stem from a female patient between 2 and 15 years old who had a stem cell transplant for aplastic anemia, so the T cells may come from the graft donor. Each CDR3 is given with its conserved first and last residue. The order of the fields is CDR3 protein, CDR3 DNA, clone size, D gene, J gene, V gene. D genes are given only for firm matches. The listing skips clone size in some rows; elsewhere it reads once, few, many or a size class.

CDR3aa: CASSPGQGRPTQYF
CDR3nt: TGTGCCAGCTCACCGGGACAGGGCCGGCCCACGCAGTATTTT
abundance: few
d_gene: TRBD1
j_gene: TRBJ2-3
v_gene: TRBV18

CDR3aa: CASSPYPGSTDTQYF
CDR3nt: TGTGCCAGCAGTCCCTATCCGGGGTCCACAGATACGCAGTATTTT
abundance: NA
d_gene: NA
j_gene: TRBJ2-3
v_gene: TRBV28

CDR3aa: CASRGNIQYF
CDR3nt: TGTGCCAGCAGAGGAAACATTCAGTACTTC
abundance: few
d_gene: NA
j_gene: TRBJ2-4
v_gene: TRBV21-1

CDR3aa: CASSPGTGASGGANVLTF
CDR3nt: TGTGCCAGCAGTCCAGGGACAGGGGCCTCGGGTGGGGCCAACGTCCTGACTTTC
abundance: NA
d_gene: TRBD1
j_gene: TRBJ2-6
v_gene: TRBV12-3/TRBV12-4

CDR3aa: CASSYSQVPRGETQYF
CDR3nt: TGTGCCAGCAGTTACTCGCAGGTCCCTCGGGGAGAGACCCAGTACTTC
abundance: NA
d_gene: NA
j_gene: TRBJ2-5
v_gene: TRBV6-5

CDR3aa: CASSYSHKGAYGYTF
CDR3nt: TGTGCCAGCAGTTACTCCCACAAGGGTGCCTATGGCTACACCTTC
abundance: few
d_gene: NA
j_gene: TRBJ1-2
v_gene: TRBV6-5

CDR3aa: CSAMSLAAGEQFF
CDR3nt: TGCAGTGCTATGAGTCTAGCGGCAGGTGAGCAGTTCTTC
abundance: NA
d_gene: TRBD2
j_gene: TRBJ2-1
v_gene: TRBV20-1

CDR3aa: CASRNYRANEQFF
CDR3nt: TGTGCCAGCAGGAACTACAGGGCGAATGAGCAGTTCTTC
abundance: few
d_gene: NA
j_gene: TRBJ2-1
v_gene: TRBV6-6

CDR3aa: CSARQANSNQPQHF
CDR3nt: TGCAGTGCTAGACAGGCAAATAGCAATCAGCCCCAGCATTTT
abundance: many
d_gene: NA
j_gene: TRBJ1-5
v_gene: TRBV20-1

CDR3aa: CASRLTDTQYF
CDR3nt: TGTGCCAGCAGGCTAACAGATACGCAGTATTTT
abundance: many
d_gene: NA
j_gene: TRBJ2-3
v_gene: TRBV12-3/TRBV12-4

CDR3aa: CASSFNPGETQPETQYF
CDR3nt: TGTGCCAGCAGCTTCAACCCTGGGGAGACGCAACCAGAGACCCAGTACTTC
abundance: NA
d_gene: NA
j_gene: TRBJ2-5
v_gene: TRBV7-9

CDR3aa: CATSSKQATEAFF
CDR3nt: TGTGCCACCAGCAGCAAACAGGCGACTGAAGCTTTCTTT
abundance: few
d_gene: NA
j_gene: TRBJ1-1
v_gene: TRBV15

CDR3aa: CASSQDSRGAGANVLTF
CDR3nt: TGCGCCAGCAGCCAAGATTCGAGGGGTGCTGGGGCCAACGTCCTGACTTTC
abundance: NA
d_gene: NA
j_gene: TRBJ2-6
v_gene: TRBV4-3

CDR3aa: CASSLNSPGGELFF
CDR3nt: TGTGCCAGCAGCTTAAACTCCCCTGGAGGGGAGCTGTTTTTT
abundance: many
d_gene: NA
j_gene: TRBJ2-2
v_gene: TRBV7-2

CDR3aa: CASTLLRRRNEKLFF
CDR3nt: TGTGCCAGCACCTTACTCCGGAGGAGGAATGAAAAACTGTTTTTT
abundance: few
d_gene: NA
j_gene: TRBJ1-4
v_gene: TRBV28

CDR3aa: CASSSGLLRGHGYTF
CDR3nt: TGCGCCAGCAGCTCGGGACTTCTCAGGGGGCATGGCTACACCTTC
abundance: NA
d_gene: TRBD1
j_gene: TRBJ1-2
v_gene: TRBV5-1

CDR3aa: CASSLWRGNSYNEQFF
CDR3nt: TGTGCCAGCAGTTTATGGAGGGGGAACTCCTACAATGAGCAGTTCTTC
abundance: NA
d_gene: NA
j_gene: TRBJ2-1
v_gene: TRBV28